The 20 T cell receptor beta chains below were found in one sample sequenced in a study of CD8 T cells in Susac syndrome. Random hexamers were used to reverse transcribe about 0.5 to 1 ug of RNA. TCRdb reanalysed the immunoSEQ multiplex PCR reads using MiXCR and keeps one entry per CDR3 protein. The sample holds roughly 80,000 distinct CDR3 sequences; 94% are singletons and the top ten take 0.25% to 0.3%. The sequenced sample consisted of CD8+ T cells from PBMCs. These receptor sequences come from a human donor in good health.

The CDR3, as DNA: TGTGCCAGCAGCTTGTTTGGACTACAAGAGACCCAGTACTTC. Translating gives CASSLFGLQETQYF. This chain joins TRBV5-6 and TRBJ2-5; the D gene is possibly TRBD2 (6 bases). Trimming pared 1 base from V and 2 bases from J, leaving 9 bases between. CDR1 and CDR2 (germline): SGHDT, YYEEEE. The CDR3 runs to 14 residues.

The chain is built from TRBV20-1 and TRBJ1-1, with D possibly being TRBD1 (6 bases). The germline gives CDR1 DFQATT, CDR2 SNEGSKA (reference sequence). The CDR3 length is 15 residues. Between the trimmed V and J ends, which lost 0 bases and 1 base, there was a span of 12 bases. CDR3 nucleotides: TGCAGTGCTAGAGAGAAGGACAGATGGAACACTGAAGCTTTCTTT. Residues: CSAREKDRWNTEAFF.

The chain uses TRBV6-1 and TRBJ2-7; weak D call: TRBD1 (5 bases). The CDR3 covers 13 residues. Germline V CDR1 and CDR2: MNHNS, SASEGT. The germline V and J ends were trimmed by 1 base and 6 bases, with 10 bases remaining between them. The CDR3: CASSEGVGPEQYF. The DNA for the CDR3 is TGTGCCAGCAGTGAAGGGGTGGGGCCCGAGCAGTACTTC.

J is TRBJ2-4 and V is TRBV27; D might be TRBD1 or TRBD2, each matching 5 bases. V shed 5 bases and J shed 4 bases, with 6 bases lying between them. The germline V gene has CDR1 MNHEY and CDR2 SMNVEV (reference sequence). This CDR3 region has 12 residues. The CDR3 DNA follows: TGTGCCAGCAGTGGGGGTAAAAACATTCAGTACTTC. It codes for CASSGGKNIQYF.

J is TRBJ2-7 and V is TRBV20-1, with 12 positions matching TRBD2. Per the germline V gene, CDR1 is DFQATT and CDR2 is SNEGSKA (reference sequence). The CDR3 runs 15 residues. Trimming cost V 3 bases and J 2 bases; bases outside gene matches: 5. CDR3 loop: CSARGLAGFTYEQYV. Here the CDR3 DNA reads TGCAGTGCTAGGGGACTAGCGGGCTTCACCTACGAGCAGTACGTC.

This clonotype has just one count. V gene TRBV27 combines with J gene TRBJ2-1; D assignment may be TRBD1 or TRBD2 (5 bases each). The CDR3 sequence is 15 residues long. Germline CDR1 is MNHEY and CDR2 is SMNVEV (reference sequence). V lost 4 bases and J 2 bases, leaving 12 bases between the germline ends. The CDR3 nucleotides read TGTGCCAGCAGTTGGGGCGGGCTAGCCTACAATGAGCAGTTCTTC. Translating it yields CASSWGGLAYNEQFF.

V is TRBV7-9 and J is TRBJ1-1; tentative D call: TRBD1 (6 bases). The CDR3 contains 15 residues. Germline V gene sequence: CDR1 SEHNR, CDR2 FQNEAQ (reference sequence). Trimming left V 5 bases short and J 5 bases short, with 18 bases between. The CDR3: CASSPPLTGRTEAFF. In DNA, the CDR3 is TGTGCCAGCAGCCCTCCCCTAACAGGGAGGACTGAAGCTTTCTTT.

The chain couples TRBV7-9 to TRBJ2-7; a possible D gene is TRBD1 (5 bases). The CDR3 runs to 13 residues. V was shortened by 0 bases and J by 3 bases, with 6 bases between the two germline ends. Per germline, CDR1 SEHNR and CDR2 FQNEAQ (reference sequence). CDR3 amino acids: CASSLAGVYEQYV. DNA for the CDR3: TGTGCCAGCAGCTTAGCAGGGGTCTACGAGCAGTACGTC.

The CDR3 coding sequence is TGTGCCAGCAGCTTGGCGGACAGGGGCAATCAGCCCCAGCATTTT. Amino acids: CASSLADRGNQPQHF. This chain links TRBV7-9 with TRBJ1-5; TRBD1 agrees at 8 bases. This CDR3 is built from 15 residues. Per germline, CDR1 SEHNR and CDR2 FQNEAQ (reference sequence). With V trimmed by 3 bases and J by 2 bases, 3 bases remained unmatched.

The rearrangement uses TRBV4-1 and TRBJ2-1, with D perhaps TRBD2 (6 bases). Germline loops: CDR1 MGHRA, CDR2 YSYEKL. V was pared by 2 bases and J by 2 bases, with 13 bases between. The CDR3 has 16 amino acids. CDR3 region: CASSQPMRGPYNEQFF. The CDR3 coding sequence is TGCGCCAGCAGCCAACCCATGCGGGGCCCCTACAATGAGCAGTTCTTC.

DNA for the CDR3: TGTGCCAGCAAGTCAGGGGCCGAGCAGTACTTC. As protein: CASKSGAEQYF. V gene TRBV6-6 combines with J gene TRBJ2-7; TRBD1 might be the D (6 bases). The CDR3 runs to 11 residues. Germline V gives CDR1 MNHNY, CDR2 SVGAGI (reference sequence). Trimming left V 7 bases short and J 6 bases short, with 10 bases between.

This clonotype came up once. DNA of the CDR3: TGTGCCAGCAGCGTAGGACAGGGATGGGAGACCCAGTACTTC. Translating it yields CASSVGQGWETQYF. The chain uses TRBV9 and TRBJ2-5; 7 positions agree with TRBD1. The CDR3 extends over 14 amino acids. The V and J ends lost 0 bases and 5 bases, in that order; junction bases with no gene match: 4. The germline V gene encodes CDR1 SGDLS and CDR2 YYNGEE.

The J gene is TRBJ1-3, the V gene TRBV4-3, with D maybe TRBD1 (6 bases). V lost 0 bases and J lost 0, with 9 bases in between. The CDR3 spans 16 residues. Per germline, CDR1 LGHNA and CDR2 YSLEER. The CDR3 region has the DNA TGCGCCAGCAGCCAAGATCAGGGGAGCTCTGGAAACACCATATATTTT. Translating gives CASSQDQGSSGNTIYF.

The J gene is TRBJ2-7, the V gene TRBV9; 12 bases match TRBD1. Germline values: CDR1 SGDLS, CDR2 YYNGEE. J was trimmed by 5 bases and V by 4 bases; bases with no gene match: 7. The CDR3 has 15 residues. CDR3 bases: TGTGCCAGCAGCCCCGGGACAGGGGGCTGGAACGAGCAGTACTTC. It translates to CASSPGTGGWNEQYF. Looking up the rest from reference TRBV9 and TRBJ2-7 gives the full variable domain: DSGVTQTPKHLITATGQRVTLRCSPRSGDLSVYWYQQSLDQGLQFLIQYYNGEERAKGNILERFSAQQFPDLHSELNLSSLELGDSALYFCASSPGTGGWNEQYFGPGTRLTVT.

The CDR3 DNA reads TGTGCCAGCCAACGTTCCCAGCGGTGGGGGGCAGAGACCCAGTACTTC. It is translated as CASQRSQRWGAETQYF. This chain uses TRBV28 with TRBJ2-5, with D perhaps being TRBD1 or TRBD2 (6 bases each). The V gene lost 8 bases and the J gene lost 4 bases, with 23 bases spanning the gap. Germline V gives CDR1 MDHEN, CDR2 SYDVKM. The CDR3 covers 16 residues.

This chain connects TRBV29-1 to TRBJ1-4; D gene ambiguous. Trimming left V 4 bases short and J 8 bases short, with 11 bases between. CDR1 SQVTM and CDR2 ANQGSEA come from the germline V gene. CDR3 length: 12 amino acids. The CDR3 DNA reads TGCAGCGTTGTGGGATCCCCCGAAAAACTGTTTTTT. Protein product: CSVVGSPEKLFF.

The CDR3 protein is CASRLPAEQYF. DNA of the CDR3: TGTGCCAGCAGACTGCCTGCCGAGCAGTACTTC. V gene TRBV2 combines with J gene TRBJ2-7; D gene ambiguous. The V end lost 6 bases, the J end lost 6 bases, and 9 bases lay between the germline ends. This CDR3 spans 11 amino acids. Germline CDR1 SNHLY, CDR2 FYNNEI.

This chain joins TRBV27 and TRBJ1-1, with D uncertain. This CDR3 comprises 12 residues. The V end lost 2 bases, the J end lost 10 bases, and 11 bases lay between the germline ends. Germline-derived CDR1 and CDR2 are MNHEY and SMNVEV (reference sequence). The CDR3 loop is CASSLGVGVAFF. For the CDR3, the DNA is TGTGCCAGCAGTTTAGGAGTGGGTGTAGCTTTCTTT.

This chain joins TRBV6-5 and TRBJ1-2; 8 nucleotides align to TRBD1. V dropped 4 bases and J dropped 6; count of bases not matched to a gene: 4. Germline V gene sequence: CDR1 MNHEY, CDR2 SVGAGI. CDR3 length equals 13 residues. In DNA, the CDR3 is TGTGCCAGCAGTTCGGACAGGGACAATGGCTACACCTTC. Translated, it gives CASSSDRDNGYTF.

The rearrangement joins TRBV5-4 to TRBJ2-3; TRBD1 might be the D (7 bases). The CDR3 spans 12 residues. The V gene lost 2 bases and the J gene lost 10 bases, with 11 bases spanning the gap. Germline V lookup: CDR1 SGHNT, CDR2 YYREEE (reference sequence). This chain's CDR3 is CASSLGGGAQYF. CDR3 DNA: TGTGCCAGCAGCTTAGGGGGCGGGGCGCAGTATTTT. The variable domain in full, completed from reference TRBV5-4 and TRBJ2-3, reads ETGVTQSPTHLIKTRGQQVTLRCSSQSGHNTVSWYQQALGQGPQFIFQYYREEENGRGNFPPRFSGLQFPNYSSELNVNALELDDSALYLCASSLGGGAQYFGPGTRLTVL.